The 30 T cell receptor beta chains listed next were all sequenced from one sample in a study of blood T cell repertoires in COVID-19. Only in-frame clones appear in the TCRdb table, and some are missing; sequencing was by immunoSEQ multiplex PCR. The repertoire holds a few hundred thousand clones, with 65% to 90% as singletons. The sequenced material came from peripheral blood. These receptors were taken from a man aged 45 to 65 with acute or convalescent COVID-19.

Here the CDR3 reads CASSYTGQGSSYTF. The CDR3 nucleotides read TGTGCCAGCAGTTACACGGGACAGGGGTCGAGCTACACCTTC. The chain combines TRBV6-5 with TRBJ1-2; 10 bases map to TRBD1. V lost 2 bases to trimming and J lost 9 bases; unmatched junction nucleotides: 6. The length of the CDR3 is 14 residues. Germline assignment: CDR1 MNHEY and CDR2 SVGAGI.

This rearrangement joins TRBV2 to TRBJ1-2; no clear D gene. The V gene's germline CDR1 is SNHLY and CDR2 FYNNEI. The germline V and J ends were trimmed by 7 bases and 4 bases, with 16 bases remaining between them. CDR3 length: 14 amino acids. CDR3 loop: CASNSLGSGYGYTF. CDR3 coding DNA: TGTGCCAGCAACTCGCTGGGCAGTGGCTATGGCTACACCTTC.

V usage is TRBV5-5 and J usage is TRBJ1-4, with 9 bases fitting TRBD1. V was clipped by 5 bases and J by 6 bases; unmatched bases: 8. Germline V gene data show CDR1 as SGHKS and CDR2 as YYEKEE (reference sequence). The CDR3 is 15 amino acids. The CDR3 is CASRPSTGGDEKLFF. The CDR3 DNA follows: TGTGCCAGCAGACCTTCGACAGGGGGTGATGAAAAACTGTTTTTT.

V usage is TRBV2 and J usage is TRBJ1-4; no reliable D call. Trimming left V 7 bases short and J 0 bases short, with 12 bases between. The germline gives CDR1 SNHLY, CDR2 FYNNEI. The CDR3 length is 15 residues. CDR3 sequence reads: CASTRDGATNEKLFF. The CDR3 nucleotides read TGTGCCAGCACCCGAGACGGGGCAACTAATGAAAAACTGTTTTTT.

V and J are TRBV5-6 and TRBJ1-2; a weak D match, TRBD1 (6 bases). Trimming shortened V by 0 bases and J by 7 bases, and 19 bases separated the two germline ends. CDR1 and CDR2 from the germline V gene are SGHDT and YYEEEE. The CDR3 contains 16 residues. DNA of the CDR3: TGTGCCAGCAGCTTGGGGGCCGGGGGGCGCTTCGGTGGCTACACCTTC. Translating gives CASSLGAGGRFGGYTF.

DNA for the CDR3: TGTGCCAGCAGATTGCAGACAGGGATAAGGACTGAAGCTTTCTTT. Encoded protein: CASRLQTGIRTEAFF. The chain is built from TRBV7-8 and TRBJ1-1, with TRBD1 matching 7 bases. Germline CDR1 and CDR2: SGHVS and FQNEAQ. Unmatched junction bases numbered 12, after V lost 6 bases and J lost 5 bases. The CDR3 sequence is 15 residues long.

This clone showed up just once. V usage is TRBV11-2 and J usage is TRBJ2-2, with TRBD1 matching over 11 bases. The CDR3 is 16 amino acids. The trim removed 5 bases at V and 4 bases at J, leaving 6 bases unmatched. Per germline, CDR1 SGHAT and CDR2 FQNNGV. In DNA, the CDR3 is TGTGCCAGCAGCCGGACAGGGGGCGCTGGCACCGGGGAGCTGTTTTTT. Translation: CASSRTGGAGTGELFF.

This clone occurred once. The gene calls are TRBV5-1 and TRBJ1-1; 9 bases map to TRBD1. The CDR3 has 18 amino acids. With 0 bases clipped from V and 0 bases from J, the junction kept 9 bases outside the gene matches. Germline CDR1 and CDR2: SGHRS and YFSETQ. The CDR3 DNA follows: TGCGCCAGCAGCTTGGCCGGGGACAGGGCGCGGCTGAACACTGAAGCTTTCTTT. As protein: CASSLAGDRARLNTEAFF.

This sequence joins TRBV19 and TRBJ2-7, with 9 bases fitting TRBD1. V shed 3 bases and J 3 bases; nucleotides not matched to a gene: 3. The germline V gene has CDR1 LNHDA and CDR2 SQIVND (reference sequence). CDR3 length equals 14 residues. The CDR3 spells CASSIGQGNYEQYF. The CDR3, as DNA: TGTGCCAGTAGTATCGGACAGGGGAACTACGAGCAGTACTTC.

The chain carries TRBV6-2 or TRBV6-3 and TRBJ2-1; 14 nucleotides line up with TRBD2. CDR3 length: 19 residues. The J segment lost 1 base and the V segment lost 2 bases, leaving 7 bases of the junction unmatched. Germline V lookup: CDR1 MNHEY, CDR2 SVGEGT. The CDR3 loop reads CASSYPGLAGVASYNEQFF. The CDR3 bases are TGTGCCAGCAGTTACCCGGGACTAGCGGGGGTTGCTTCCTACAATGAGCAGTTCTTC.

This chain joins TRBV19 and TRBJ2-2; D unclear. The CDR3 contains 14 residues. Germline CDR1 LNHDA, CDR2 SQIVND (reference sequence). The germline V and J ends were trimmed by 0 bases and 8 bases, with 10 bases remaining between them. CDR3 in amino acids: CASSIDIGRGELFF. The CDR3 nucleotides read TGTGCCAGTAGTATAGATATTGGCAGGGGGGAGCTGTTTTTT.

V is TRBV7-8 and J is TRBJ1-5; 7 nucleotides match TRBD1. The V segment lost 0 bases and the J segment 6 bases; nucleotides outside the gene matches: 5. Germline CDR1 is SGHVS and CDR2 is FQNEAQ. This CDR3 is 15 amino acids long. CDR3 nucleotide sequence: TGTGCCAGCAGCTTAGCGGCAGGGGGGATTCAGCCCCAGCATTTT. It yields the protein CASSLAAGGIQPQHF.

The chain joins TRBV5-1 to TRBJ1-5; a weak D match, TRBD1 (5 bases). The germline V gene has CDR1 SGHRS and CDR2 YFSETQ. The CDR3 is made up of 14 amino acids. V was shortened by 4 bases and J by 2 bases, with 10 bases between the two germline ends. This chain's CDR3 is CASSGEGGNQPQHF. CDR3 coding DNA: TGCGCCAGCAGCGGTGAAGGGGGCAATCAGCCCCAGCATTTT.

The V and J genes are TRBV7-3 and TRBJ1-1; TRBD1 might be the D (6 bases). The CDR3 length is 14 residues. Germline V lookup: CDR1 SGHTA, CDR2 FQGTGA. V was shortened by 3 bases and J by 2 bases, with 10 bases between the two germline ends. CDR3 residues: CASSFAGTNTEAFF. In DNA form, the CDR3 reads TGTGCCAGCAGCTTTGCAGGGACAAACACTGAAGCTTTCTTT.

The chain couples TRBV10-1 to TRBJ2-7, with 7 bases identical to TRBD1. This CDR3 has 13 residues. J was trimmed by 3 bases and V by 5 bases; bases with no gene match: 4. Germline loops: CDR1 WNHNN, CDR2 SYGVQD (reference sequence). The CDR3 DNA reads as TGCGCCAGCAGTTTCGGACAGGACTACGAGCAGTACTTC. The encoded protein is CASSFGQDYEQYF.

This clone was observed once. The chain links TRBV18 to TRBJ1-3; the match to TRBD1 covers 9 bases. The CDR3 consists of 17 residues. Unmatched junction bases numbered 8, after V lost 1 base and J lost 4 bases. Germline V CDR1 and CDR2: KGHSH, LQKENI. CDR3 region: CASSPLETGGRGNTIYF. The CDR3 nucleotides are TGTGCCAGCTCACCACTGGAGACAGGGGGACGAGGAAACACCATATATTTT.

The chain has TRBV11-2 and TRBJ2-7, with unresolved D. The CDR3 covers 12 residues. CDR1 and CDR2 from the germline V gene are SGHAT and FQNNGV. V was shortened by 1 base and J by 5 bases, with 6 bases between the two germline ends. The CDR3 spells CASSLGDNEQYF. The CDR3, as DNA: TGTGCCAGCAGCTTAGGAGACAACGAGCAGTACTTC.

V is TRBV12-5 and J is TRBJ2-7; TRBD2 is a possible D gene (6 bases). The CDR3 contains 15 residues. Trimming cost V 6 bases and J 3 bases, with 18 bases left between them. Germline CDR1 LGHNT, CDR2 FRNRAP. In DNA form, the CDR3 reads TGTGCTAGTGGCTCCGGCTGGGGACTGGGCTACGAGCAGTACTTC. Its protein product is CASGSGWGLGYEQYF.

In this sample, this clone turned up a few times. The J gene is TRBJ1-4, the V gene TRBV18; no clear D. This CDR3 contains 16 residues. V lost 0 bases and J 0 bases, leaving 8 bases between the germline ends. Looked up from germline, CDR1 is KGHSH and CDR2 is LQKENI. CDR3 nucleotides: TGTGCCAGCTCACCACCGTACACCGCAACTAATGAAAAACTGTTTTTT. Translation: CASSPPYTATNEKLFF.

This clone was observed a few times. This chain links TRBV18 with TRBJ1-1; D uncertain. The V and J ends lost 3 bases and 9 bases respectively, with 11 bases between them. The CDR3 totals 12 residues. Germline assignment: CDR1 KGHSH and CDR2 LQKENI. CDR3 region: CASSPDSNQAFF. The DNA of the CDR3 is TGTGCCAGCTCACCGGACTCAAATCAAGCTTTCTTT.

The genes are TRBV11-2 and TRBJ1-3, with 7 bases aligning to TRBD1. CDR1 is SGHAT, CDR2 FQNNGV, per germline. This CDR3 comprises 18 residues. Germline trimming cut 0 bases from V and 1 base from J; bases unmatched to any gene: 9. CDR3 sequence reads: CASSLDLARGSSGNTIYF. The CDR3 DNA reads TGTGCCAGCAGCTTAGATCTAGCCAGGGGGTCTTCTGGAAACACCATATATTTT.

The chain carries TRBV5-4 and TRBJ1-3, with 9 nucleotides matching TRBD1. Germline trimming cut 4 bases from V and 1 base from J; bases unmatched to any gene: 12. Germline V gene sequence: CDR1 SGHNT, CDR2 YYREEE (reference sequence). CDR3 length: 18 residues. The CDR3 here is CASSATGGGLPSGNTIYF. The CDR3 coding sequence is TGTGCCAGCAGCGCGACAGGGGGAGGCCTCCCTTCTGGAAACACCATATATTTT.

The chain employs TRBV9 and TRBJ1-4; D may be TRBD1 (5 bases). Looked up from germline, CDR1 is SGDLS and CDR2 is YYNGEE. The CDR3 loop spans 16 amino acids. V lost 0 bases and J lost 7, with 16 bases in between. The CDR3 DNA reads TGTGCCAGCAGCGTAGGAGGTGCCGGGACTTTTGAAAAACTGTTTTTT. It yields the protein CASSVGGAGTFEKLFF.

This clone was detected only once. V gene TRBV15 combines with J gene TRBJ1-5, with TRBD1 identical over 9 bases. Germline V gene data show CDR1 as LNHNV and CDR2 as YYDKDF (reference sequence). Trimming removed 3 bases from V and 4 bases from J; junction bases left unmatched: 1. CDR3 size: 14 residues. CDR3 DNA: TGTGCCACCAGCAGCGACAGGGGGAATCAGCCCCAGCATTTT. Translating it yields CATSSDRGNQPQHF. Full variable domain (outside the CDR3, taken from reference TRBV15 and TRBJ1-5): DAMVIQNPRYQVTQFGKPVTLSCSQTLNHNVMYWYQQKSSQAPKLLFHYYDKDFNNEADTPDNFQSRRPNTSFCFLDIRSPGLGDTAMYLCATSSDRGNQPQHFGDGTRLSIL.

The V and J genes are TRBV7-2 and TRBJ1-6; D not resolved. This CDR3 region has 15 residues. Germline V gives CDR1 SGHTA, CDR2 FQGNSA. V lost 1 base to trimming and J lost 7 bases, with 11 bases between them. This CDR3 is CASSLVSGRNSPLHF. In DNA, the CDR3 is TGTGCCAGCAGCTTAGTGTCAGGCCGAAATTCACCCCTCCACTTT.

The chain is built from TRBV3-1 (or the pseudogene TRBV3-2) and TRBJ1-6; TRBD1 agrees at 8 bases. Germline V gene lookup returns CDR1 LGHDT and CDR2 YNNKEL (reference sequence). The trim removed 3 bases at V and 0 bases at J, leaving 4 bases unmatched. CDR3 length: 17 residues. In DNA, the CDR3 is TGTGCCAGCAGCCACCCAGGGGGCGGCTCCTATAATTCACCCCTCCACTTT. Protein product: CASSHPGGGSYNSPLHF.

The chain is built from TRBV6-5 and TRBJ1-2; 8 bases are shared with TRBD1. The germline gives CDR1 MNHEY, CDR2 SVGAGI. The junction had 10 bases not matched to a gene; V was cut back by 7 bases and J by 6 bases. The CDR3 has 14 residues. CDR3 loop: CASNDRGPRNGYTF. CDR3 nucleotide sequence: TGTGCCAGCAACGACAGGGGTCCCCGGAATGGCTACACCTTC.

The J gene is TRBJ2-2, the V gene TRBV7-7; a weak D match, TRBD1 (5 bases). With 4 bases removed from V and 7 bases from J, the gap between germline ends came to 10 bases. CDR3 length: 13 amino acids. Germline V lookup: CDR1 SSHAT, CDR2 FNYEAQ (reference sequence). The CDR3 loop is CASSSTERGELFF. The CDR3 nucleotides read TGTGCCAGCAGCTCGACAGAGCGCGGGGAGCTGTTTTTT.

This rearrangement joins TRBV6-5 to TRBJ1-2; 7 positions agree with TRBD1. Germline V gene data show CDR1 as MNHEY and CDR2 as SVGAGI. Losses at the gene ends were 2 bases for V and 4 bases for J; bases not matched to a gene: 4. CDR3 size: 14 residues. DNA of the CDR3: TGTGCCAGCAGTTACGTACAGGGGACCTATGGCTACACCTTC. Its protein product is CASSYVQGTYGYTF.

The chain is built from TRBV11-2 and TRBJ1-6, with TRBD1 identical over 7 bases. Germline V gene sequence: CDR1 SGHAT, CDR2 FQNNGV. CDR3 length: 14 residues. V lost 3 bases and J lost 8; bases outside the gene matches: 4. The CDR3 DNA follows: TGTGCCAGCAGCTTTACAGGGGATGATTCACCCCTCCACTTT. This sequence encodes CASSFTGDDSPLHF. Supplemented by reference TRBV11-2 and TRBJ1-6, the full variable domain reads EAGVAQSPRYKIIEKRQSVAFWCNPISGHATLYWYQQILGQGPKLLIQFQNNGVVDDSQLPKDRFSAERLKGVDSTLKIQPAKLEDSAVYLCASSFTGDDSPLHFGNGTRLTVT.